This TCR beta chain was found in a study of blood T cell repertoires in COVID-19. As for the study in general: T cells, B-cell-depleted T cells, or PBMCs supplied cDNA or gDNA.

This CDR3 contains 14 residues. Unmatched junction bases numbered 8, after V lost 8 bases and J lost 4 bases. Germline V gene sequence: CDR1 MRHNA, CDR2 SNTAGT. In the original analysis: Reference gene primer amplification yielded estimated nucleated cell counts. Clones were read by immunoSEQ multiplex PCR, and TCRdb kept only the in-frame ones, dropping some. V, J and clone size are taken as reported in that table, and D and trimming were inferred from the DNA itself. The table lists approximately 400,000 clones, roughly nine tenths of them singletons. The J gene is TRBJ1-5, the V gene TRBV6-4; 7 bases are a match to TRBD1. The receptor was derived from a man in his forties with acute or convalescent COVID-19. Material: peripheral blood. The CDR3 reads CASGGTALNQPQHF. CDR3 in DNA: TGTGCCAGCGGAGGGACAGCCTTAAATCAGCCCCAGCATTTT.